This T cell receptor beta chain was sequenced in a study of cytomegalovirus exposure and HLA in healthy donors. The PCR employed 60 Vbeta primers together with 13 Jbeta primers. Authors' processing steps: In a later analysis, of 80 million or so unique beta chains, about 11 million appeared in at least two donors. Measured with immunoSEQ multiplex PCR; TCRdb has only the in-frame clones, and not every one. The V and J calls and the clone size are those of that table, but D and trimming were determined from the DNA. Altogether about 120,000 clones are present, 60% to 85% being singletons, with the ten largest covering roughly 1.5%. Study-level results: Later examination showed HLA-associated TCR beta chains had greater clonal expansion than equally common others.

Germline-derived CDR1 and CDR2 are SGHDN and FVKESK. The CDR3 spans 13 residues. V dropped 4 bases and J dropped 1 base, with 8 bases sitting between them. In the case of this clone: Its antigen is not known.

Sequencing input: PBMCs. The origin of this receptor is a woman between 18 and 29 years old in good health and CMV-seronegative. The chain recombines TRBV14 with TRBJ2-7; the D gene is possibly TRBD1 (5 bases). For the CDR3, the DNA is TGTGCCAGCAGCCCCCCAGGGTCCTACGAGCAGTACTTC. As protein: CASSPPGSYEQYF.